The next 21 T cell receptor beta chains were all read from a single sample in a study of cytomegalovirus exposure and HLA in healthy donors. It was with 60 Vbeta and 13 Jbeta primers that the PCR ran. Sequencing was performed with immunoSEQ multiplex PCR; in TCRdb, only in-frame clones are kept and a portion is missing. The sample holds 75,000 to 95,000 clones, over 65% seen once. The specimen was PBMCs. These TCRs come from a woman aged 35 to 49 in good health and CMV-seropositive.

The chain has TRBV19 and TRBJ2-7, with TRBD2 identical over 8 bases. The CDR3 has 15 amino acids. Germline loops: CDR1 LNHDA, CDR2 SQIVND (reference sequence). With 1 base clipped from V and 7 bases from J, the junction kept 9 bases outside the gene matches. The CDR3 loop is CASSIGYGRAGEQYF. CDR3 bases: TGTGCCAGTAGTATAGGATACGGGAGGGCAGGAGAGCAGTACTTC.

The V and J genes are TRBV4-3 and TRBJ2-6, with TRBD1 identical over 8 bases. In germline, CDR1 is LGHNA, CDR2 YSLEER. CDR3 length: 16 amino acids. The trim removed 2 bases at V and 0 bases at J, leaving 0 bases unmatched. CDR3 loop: CASSQTGGSGANVLTF. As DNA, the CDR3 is TGCGCCAGCAGCCAAACAGGGGGCTCTGGGGCCAACGTCCTGACTTTC.

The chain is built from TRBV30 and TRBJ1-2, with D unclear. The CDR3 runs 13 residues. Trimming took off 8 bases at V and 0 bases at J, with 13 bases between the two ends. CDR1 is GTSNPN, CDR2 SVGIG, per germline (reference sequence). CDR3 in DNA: TGTGCCCTGGAGGCAGGCTCTAACTATGGCTACACCTTC. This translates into CALEAGSNYGYTF. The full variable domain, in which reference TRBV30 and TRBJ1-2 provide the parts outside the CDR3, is SQTIHQWPATLVQPVGSPLSLECTVEGTSNPNLYWYRQAAGRGLQLLFYSVGIGQISSEVPQNLSASRPQDRQFILSSKKLLLSDSGFYLCALEAGSNYGYTFGSGTRLTVV.

The CDR3 region has the DNA TGTGCCAGCGACTGCCGGCGGCCTATTTCCTACAATGAGCAGTTCTTC. Translation gives CASDCRRPISYNEQFF. J is TRBJ2-1 and V is TRBV6-8; D not resolved. Deletions cut 8 bases from V and 1 base from J, with 18 bases between. CDR3 length equals 16 residues. In germline, CDR1 is MNHGY, CDR2 SAAAGT.

The CDR3 sequence is CASSQDRDRGSYEQYF. Here the CDR3 DNA reads TGCGCCAGCAGCCAAGACAGGGACAGGGGCTCCTACGAGCAGTACTTC. V usage is TRBV4-3 and J usage is TRBJ2-7; 10 nucleotides line up with TRBD1. The germline V gene encodes CDR1 LGHNA and CDR2 YSLEER. With 0 bases clipped from V and 0 bases from J, the junction kept 2 bases outside the gene matches. The CDR3 has 16 amino acids.

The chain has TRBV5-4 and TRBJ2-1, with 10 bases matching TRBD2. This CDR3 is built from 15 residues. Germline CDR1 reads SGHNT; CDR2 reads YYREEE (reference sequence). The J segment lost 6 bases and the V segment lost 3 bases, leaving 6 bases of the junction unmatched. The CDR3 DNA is TGTGCCAGCAGCTCACGAATAGCGGGAGGCAATGAGCAGTTCTTC. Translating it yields CASSSRIAGGNEQFF.

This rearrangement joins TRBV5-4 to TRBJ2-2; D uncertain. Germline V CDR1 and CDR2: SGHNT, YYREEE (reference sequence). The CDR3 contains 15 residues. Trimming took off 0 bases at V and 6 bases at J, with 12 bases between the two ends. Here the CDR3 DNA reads TGTGCCAGCAGCTTGGAGGCAGTCGGGTCCGGGGAGCTGTTTTTT. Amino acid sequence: CASSLEAVGSGELFF.

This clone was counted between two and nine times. DNA of the CDR3: TGCAGTGTCTTCTCCAGGGACATTCAGTACTTC. Translation: CSVFSRDIQYF. The genes are TRBV20-1 and TRBJ2-4, with D possibly being TRBD1 (5 bases). Germline V CDR1 and CDR2: DFQATT, SNEGSKA (reference sequence). Trimming took off 7 bases at V and 8 bases at J, with 12 bases between the two ends. The CDR3 length is 11 residues.

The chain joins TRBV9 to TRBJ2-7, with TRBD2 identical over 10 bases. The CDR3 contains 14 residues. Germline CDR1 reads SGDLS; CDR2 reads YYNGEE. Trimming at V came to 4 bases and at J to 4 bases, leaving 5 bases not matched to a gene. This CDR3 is CASSIQREGYEQYF. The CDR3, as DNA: TGTGCCAGCAGCATACAGCGGGAGGGTTACGAGCAGTACTTC.

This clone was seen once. DNA of the CDR3: TGTGCCAGCAGTCACCCGCCGACTAGCGGGAGCAGCACAGATACGCAGTATTTT. Protein product: CASSHPPTSGSSTDTQYF. The gene calls are TRBV7-2 and TRBJ2-3, with 12 bases lining up with TRBD2. CDR1 and CDR2 from the germline V gene are SGHTA and FQGNSA. The CDR3 length is 18 residues. The junction had 10 bases not matched to a gene; V was cut back by 6 bases and J by 0 bases.

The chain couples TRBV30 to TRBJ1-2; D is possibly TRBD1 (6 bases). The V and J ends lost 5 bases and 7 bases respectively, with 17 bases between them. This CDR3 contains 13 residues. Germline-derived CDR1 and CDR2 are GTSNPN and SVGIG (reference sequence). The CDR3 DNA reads TGTGCCTGGCAAGTACAGGGTGATCCTGGCTACACCTTC. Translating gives CAWQVQGDPGYTF.

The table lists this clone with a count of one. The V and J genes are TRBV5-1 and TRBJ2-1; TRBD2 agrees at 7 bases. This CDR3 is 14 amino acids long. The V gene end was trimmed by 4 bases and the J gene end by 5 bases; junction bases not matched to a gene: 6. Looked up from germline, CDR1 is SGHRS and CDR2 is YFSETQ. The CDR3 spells CASSGGLSHNEQFF. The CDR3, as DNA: TGCGCCAGCAGCGGGGGACTATCCCACAATGAGCAGTTCTTC. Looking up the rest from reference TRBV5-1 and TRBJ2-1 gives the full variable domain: KAGVTQTPRYLIKTRGQQVTLSCSPISGHRSVSWYQQTPGQGLQFLFEYFSETQRNKGNFPGRFSGRQFSNSRSEMNVSTLELGDSALYLCASSGGLSHNEQFFGPGTRLTVL.

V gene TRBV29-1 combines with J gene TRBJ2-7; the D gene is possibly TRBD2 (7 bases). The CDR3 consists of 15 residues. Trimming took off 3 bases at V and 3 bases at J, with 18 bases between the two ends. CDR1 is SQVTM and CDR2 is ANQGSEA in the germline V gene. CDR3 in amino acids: CSVEGASGSFYEQYF. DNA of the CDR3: TGCAGCGTTGAGGGGGCTAGCGGATCTTTCTACGAGCAGTACTTC.

The CDR3 DNA follows: TGTGCCAGTAGTCAAACAGGGGTTTCCTACGAGCAGTACTTC. Translated, it gives CASSQTGVSYEQYF. The chain is built from TRBV19 and TRBJ2-7; 7 nucleotides match TRBD1. V gave up 5 bases and J gave up 1 base; unmatched junction bases: 5. The CDR3 runs 14 residues. Germline CDR1 reads LNHDA; CDR2 reads SQIVND (reference sequence).

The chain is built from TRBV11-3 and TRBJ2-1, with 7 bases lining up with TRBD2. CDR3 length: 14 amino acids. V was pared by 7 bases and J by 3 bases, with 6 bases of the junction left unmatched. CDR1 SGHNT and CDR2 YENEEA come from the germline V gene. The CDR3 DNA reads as TGTGCCAGCACCCCCGGGGGGAGCTACAATGAGCAGTTCTTC. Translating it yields CASTPGGSYNEQFF. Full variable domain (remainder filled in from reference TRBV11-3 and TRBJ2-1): EAGVVQSPRYKIIEKKQPVAFWCNPISGHNTLYWYLQNLGQGPELLIRYENEEAVDDSQLPKDRFSAERLKGVDSTLKIQPAELGDSAVYLCASTPGGSYNEQFFGPGTRLTVL.

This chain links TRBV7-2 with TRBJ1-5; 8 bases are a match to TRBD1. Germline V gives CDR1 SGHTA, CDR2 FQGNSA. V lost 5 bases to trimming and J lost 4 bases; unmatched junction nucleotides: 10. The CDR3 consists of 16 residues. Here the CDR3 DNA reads TGTGCCAGCAGCCCCAACTCAGGGGGCGCGAATCAGCCCCAGCATTTT. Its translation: CASSPNSGGANQPQHF.

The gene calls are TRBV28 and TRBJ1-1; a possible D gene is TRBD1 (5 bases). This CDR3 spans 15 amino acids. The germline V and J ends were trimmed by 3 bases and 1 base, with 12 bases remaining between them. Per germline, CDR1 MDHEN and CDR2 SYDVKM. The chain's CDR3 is CASSFPGQGNTEAFF. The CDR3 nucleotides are TGTGCCAGCAGTTTTCCAGGACAAGGGAACACTGAAGCTTTCTTT. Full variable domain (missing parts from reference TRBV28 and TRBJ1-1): DVKVTQSSRYLVKRTGEKVFLECVQDMDHENMFWYRQDPGLGLRLIYFSYDVKMKEKGDIPEGYSVSREKKERFSLILESASTNQTSMYLCASSFPGQGNTEAFFGQGTRLTVV.

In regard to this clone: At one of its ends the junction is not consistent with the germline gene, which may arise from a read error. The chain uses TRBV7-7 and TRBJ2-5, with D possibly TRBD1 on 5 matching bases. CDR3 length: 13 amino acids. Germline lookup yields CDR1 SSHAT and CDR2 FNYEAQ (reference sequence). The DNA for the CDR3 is TGTGCTAGCAGCAACAGGAAAGGCGAGACCCAGTACTTC. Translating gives CASSNRKGETQYF.

The CDR3 nucleotides are TGTGCCAGCAGTGACGACTCCCGGGGCTCCTACGAGCAGTACTTC. It codes for CASSDDSRGSYEQYF. The V and J genes are TRBV2 and TRBJ2-7; TRBD2 might be the D (5 bases). Germline CDR1 reads SNHLY; CDR2 reads FYNNEI. This CDR3 is 15 amino acids long. Trimming removed 3 bases at V and 0 bases at J, with 12 bases between.

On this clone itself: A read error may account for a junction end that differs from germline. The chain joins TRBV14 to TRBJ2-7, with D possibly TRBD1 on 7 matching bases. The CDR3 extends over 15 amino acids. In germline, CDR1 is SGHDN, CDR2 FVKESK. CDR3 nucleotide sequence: TGTGCCTGCAGCCAAGCTGGAGGGGGCGCGTACGAGCAGTACTTC. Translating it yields CACSQAGGGAYEQYF.

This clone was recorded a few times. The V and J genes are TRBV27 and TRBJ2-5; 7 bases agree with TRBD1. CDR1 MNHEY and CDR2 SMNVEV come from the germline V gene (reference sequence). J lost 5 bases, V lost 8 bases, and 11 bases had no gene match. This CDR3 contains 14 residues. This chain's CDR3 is CASGDGQAWETQYF. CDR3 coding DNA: TGTGCCAGCGGGGACGGACAGGCCTGGGAGACCCAGTACTTC.